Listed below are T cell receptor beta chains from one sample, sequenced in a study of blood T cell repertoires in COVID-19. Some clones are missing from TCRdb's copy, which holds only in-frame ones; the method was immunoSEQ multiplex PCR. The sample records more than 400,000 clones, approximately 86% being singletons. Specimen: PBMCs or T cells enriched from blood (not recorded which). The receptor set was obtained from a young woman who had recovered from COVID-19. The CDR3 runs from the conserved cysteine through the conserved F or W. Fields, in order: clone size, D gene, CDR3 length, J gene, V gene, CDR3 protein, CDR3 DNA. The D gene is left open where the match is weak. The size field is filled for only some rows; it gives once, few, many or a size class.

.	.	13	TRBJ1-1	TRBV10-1	CASSEQPNTEAFF	TGCGCCAGCAGTGAACAGCCGAACACTGAAGCTTTCTTT
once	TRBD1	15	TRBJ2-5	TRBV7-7	CASSNTGQGMETQYF	TGTGCCAGCAGCAATACAGGACAGGGGATGGAGACCCAGTACTTC
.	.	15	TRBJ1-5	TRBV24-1	CATSEPGRAEQPQHF	TGTGCCACCAGTGAACCCGGGAGAGCGGAGCAGCCCCAGCATTTT
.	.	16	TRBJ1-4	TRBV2	CASSETLMDNRGKLFF	TGTGCCAGCAGTGAAACTCTAATGGACAACCGCGGAAAACTGTTTTTT
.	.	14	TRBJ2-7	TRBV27	CASSLSISFYEQYF	TGTGCCAGCAGTTTATCAATTTCTTTCTACGAGCAGTACTTC
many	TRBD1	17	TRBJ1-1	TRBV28	CASSLGMRGPAGTEAFF	TGTGCCAGCAGTTTGGGCATGAGGGGGCCGGCGGGAACTGAAGCTTTCTTT
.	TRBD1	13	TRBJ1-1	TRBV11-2	CASSQTGDTEAFF	TGTGCCAGCAGCCAGACAGGGGACACTGAAGCTTTCTTT
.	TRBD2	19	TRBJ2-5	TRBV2	CASSGPGLAGGLLSETQYF	TGTGCCAGCAGTGGTCCGGGACTAGCGGGGGGACTCCTTTCGGAGACCCAGTACTTC
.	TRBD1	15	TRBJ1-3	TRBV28	CASSLQGAAGNTIYF	TGTGCCAGCAGCCTACAGGGGGCCGCTGGAAACACCATATATTTT
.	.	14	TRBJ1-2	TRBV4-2	CASSQDTSLNGYTF	TGTGCCAGCAGCCAAGATACCAGTCTTAATGGCTACACCTTC
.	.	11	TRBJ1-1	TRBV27	CALPGFTEAFF	TGTGCCCTCCCCGGGTTTACTGAAGCTTTCTTT
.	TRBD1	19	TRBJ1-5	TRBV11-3	CASSLEGTGTGYCNQPQHF	TGTGCCAGCAGCTTAGAGGGGACAGGGACAGGGTACTGCAATCAGCCCCAGCATTTT
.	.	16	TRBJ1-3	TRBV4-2	CASSQELQGTGNTIYF	TGTGCCAGCAGCCAAGAGTTACAGGGTACTGGAAACACCATATATTTT
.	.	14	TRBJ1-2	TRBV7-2	CASSLAGFNYGYTF	TGTGCCAGCAGCTTAGCCGGGTTTAACTATGGCTACACCTTC
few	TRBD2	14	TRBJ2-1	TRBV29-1	CSAAGASGGAGQFF	TGCAGCGCCGCTGGGGCTAGCGGGGGGGCCGGGCAGTTCTTC
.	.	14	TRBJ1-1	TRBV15	CATSRDQGGTEAFF	TGTGCCACCAGCAGAGATCAAGGGGGCACTGAAGCTTTCTTT
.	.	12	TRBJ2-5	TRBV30	CAWSAVVETQYF	TGTGCCTGGAGTGCCGTAGTAGAGACCCAGTACTTC
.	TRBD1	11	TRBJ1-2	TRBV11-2	CATSTGDGYTF	TGTGCCACCTCGACAGGGGACGGCTACACCTTC
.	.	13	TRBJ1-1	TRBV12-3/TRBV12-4	CASSLSGLSEAFF	TGTGCCAGCAGTTTATCAGGTCTCAGCGAAGCTTTCTTT
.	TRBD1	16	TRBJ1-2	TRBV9	CASSARPKQGLGGYTF	TGTGCCAGCAGCGCCCGCCCAAAACAGGGGCTTGGTGGCTACACCTTC
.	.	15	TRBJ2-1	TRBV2	CASSEVSKAYNEQFF	TGTGCCAGCAGTGAAGTGAGTAAAGCGTACAATGAGCAGTTCTTC
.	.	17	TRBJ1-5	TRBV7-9	CASSLGALSDSNQPQHF	TGTGCCAGCAGCTTAGGAGCTTTGAGTGATAGCAATCAGCCCCAGCATTTT
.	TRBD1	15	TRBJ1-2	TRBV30	CAWGTGGGDNYGYTF	TGTGCCTGGGGGACAGGGGGAGGGGATAACTATGGCTACACCTTC
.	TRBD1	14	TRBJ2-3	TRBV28	CASSLDRELPLPSF	TGTGCCAGCAGCCTGGACAGGGAGCTACCCCTGCCCAGCTTT
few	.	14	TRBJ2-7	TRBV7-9	CASSPLGGVYEQYF	TGTGCCAGCAGCCCCCTCGGCGGCGTCTACGAGCAGTACTTC
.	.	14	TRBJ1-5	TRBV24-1	CATSEYGTLQPQHF	TGTGCCACCAGTGAATACGGGACACTACAGCCCCAGCATTTT
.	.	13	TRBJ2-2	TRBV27	CASRVNEAGELFF	TGTGCCAGCAGGGTGAACGAGGCCGGGGAGCTGTTTTTT
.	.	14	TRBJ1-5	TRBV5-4	CASSLGQGGEPQHF	TGTGCCAGCAGCTTGGGGCAGGGAGGAGAGCCCCAGCATTTT
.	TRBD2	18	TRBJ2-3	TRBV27	CASSSAPAGSGGTDTQYF	TGTGCCAGCAGTTCGGCCCCCGCGGGATCGGGGGGTACAGATACGCAGTATTTT
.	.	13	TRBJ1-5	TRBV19	CASSNTRYQPQHF	TGTGCCAGTAGTAACACACGATATCAGCCCCAGCATTTT
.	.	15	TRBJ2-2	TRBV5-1	CASSSTSISGGELFF	TGCGCCAGCAGCTCGACTAGTATCTCAGGCGGGGAGCTGTTTTTT
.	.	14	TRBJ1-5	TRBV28	CASSSTGTNQPQHF	TGTGCCAGCAGTTCGACAGGAACCAATCAGCCCCAGCATTTT
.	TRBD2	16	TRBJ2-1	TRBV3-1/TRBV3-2	CASSPSGGAGDNEQFF	TGTGCCAGCAGTCCTAGCGGGGGGGCTGGGGACAATGAGCAGTTCTTC
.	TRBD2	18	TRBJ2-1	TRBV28	CASSSSHPLGGNDGEQFF	TGTGCCAGCAGTTCCAGTCACCCCCTGGGAGGGAATGACGGTGAGCAGTTCTTC
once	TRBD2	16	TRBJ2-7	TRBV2	CASSGGLAGGIGEQYF	TGTGCCAGCAGTGGAGGCCTAGCGGGGGGAATAGGGGAGCAGTACTTC
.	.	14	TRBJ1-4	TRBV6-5	CASSYGQANEKLFF	TGTGCCAGCAGTTACGGGCAGGCTAATGAAAAACTGTTTTTT
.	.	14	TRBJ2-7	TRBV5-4	CASQNDVGSYEQYF	TGTGCCAGCCAAAACGATGTCGGCTCCTACGAGCAGTACTTC
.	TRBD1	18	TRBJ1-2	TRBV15	CATSRDRDRVHVNYGYTF	TGTGCCACCAGCAGAGACCGGGACAGGGTGCATGTTAACTATGGCTACACCTTC
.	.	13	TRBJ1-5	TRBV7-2	CASSSDRNQPQHF	TGTGCCAGCAGCTCCGACAGGAATCAGCCCCAGCATTTT
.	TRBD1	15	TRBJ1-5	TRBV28	CASAFRTGGNQPQHF	TGTGCCAGCGCATTTCGGACAGGGGGCAATCAGCCCCAGCATTTT
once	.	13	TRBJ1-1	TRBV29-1	CSGTRLLNTEAFF	TGCAGCGGCACCAGACTCCTTAACACTGAAGCTTTCTTT